This passage covers 31 T cell receptor beta chains from one sample sequenced in a study of shared clonotypes between healthy human individuals. Profiling relied on immunoSEQ multiplex PCR, and the TCRdb table lists in-frame clones only, not all of them. The table records 550,000 to 700,000 clones, around 78% of them present only once. The sequenced sample consisted of memory CD4+ T cells sorted from blood. Subset: CD45RA-negative fraction. The receptors here all came from a woman in her thirties in good health.

This chain connects TRBV5-4 to TRBJ1-2, with a weak D call TRBD1 (6 bases). Trimming pared 4 bases from V and 7 bases from J, leaving 17 bases between. Per the germline V gene, CDR1 is SGHNT and CDR2 is YYREEE (reference sequence). This CDR3 is built from 14 residues. The CDR3 DNA is TGTGCCAGCAGCCTACAGGGTTTGAGCGGTGGCTACACCTTC. The encoded protein is CASSLQGLSGGYTF. The full variable domain, completed using reference TRBV5-4 and TRBJ1-2, is ETGVTQSPTHLIKTRGQQVTLRCSSQSGHNTVSWYQQALGQGPQFIFQYYREEENGRGNFPPRFSGLQFPNYSSELNVNALELDDSALYLCASSLQGLSGGYTFGSGTRLTVV.

The genes are TRBV13 and TRBJ2-3; 12 bases fit TRBD2. Per germline, CDR1 PRHDT and CDR2 FYEKMQ (reference sequence). This CDR3 contains 14 residues. V trimming: 6 bases; J trimming: 7 bases; junction bases outside the gene matches: 5. CDR3 region: CASRRTSGINTQYF. CDR3 DNA: TGTGCCAGCAGAAGGACTAGCGGGATAAATACGCAGTATTTT.

This clone came up a few times. The J gene is TRBJ2-7, the V gene TRBV28, with D possibly matching TRBD2 (5 bases). The CDR3 contains 15 residues. CDR1 and CDR2 from the germline V gene are MDHEN and SYDVKM. V was pared by 0 bases and J by 2 bases, with 11 bases between. CDR3 coding DNA: TGTGCCAGCAGTTTATGGGCTAGCAAGACCTACGAGCAGTACTTC. It specifies CASSLWASKTYEQYF.

This sequence joins TRBV28 and TRBJ1-1; TRBD1 aligns across 7 bases. The CDR3 is 14 residues long. Trimming removed 3 bases from V and 3 bases from J; junction bases left unmatched: 4. The V gene's germline CDR1 is MDHEN and CDR2 SYDVKM. CDR3 amino acids: CASSFAGGYTEAFF. The CDR3 region has the DNA TGTGCCAGCAGTTTCGCAGGGGGGTACACTGAAGCTTTCTTT. Full variable domain (rest looked up from reference TRBV28 and TRBJ1-1): DVKVTQSSRYLVKRTGEKVFLECVQDMDHENMFWYRQDPGLGLRLIYFSYDVKMKEKGDIPEGYSVSREKKERFSLILESASTNQTSMYLCASSFAGGYTEAFFGQGTRLTVV.

The chain has TRBV25-1 and TRBJ2-5, with TRBD1 matching 7 bases. The CDR3 is 16 amino acids. V lost 2 bases and J lost 2; bases outside the gene matches: 8. Germline V gene sequence: CDR1 MGHDK, CDR2 SYGVNS. As DNA, the CDR3 is TGTGCCAGCAGTGAAACGACCGGGACAGCTCAAGAGACCCAGTACTTC. Translating it yields CASSETTGTAQETQYF. The full variable domain, its missing parts supplied by reference TRBV25-1 and TRBJ2-5, is EADIYQTPRYLVIGTGKKITLECSQTMGHDKMYWYQQDPGMELHLIHYSYGVNSTEKGDLSSESTVSRIRTEHFPLTLESARPSHTSQYLCASSETTGTAQETQYFGPGTRLLVL.

This chain connects TRBV10-2 to TRBJ2-7, with 7 bases matching TRBD2. This CDR3 is built from 11 residues. With V trimmed by 6 bases and J by 10 bases, 6 bases remained unmatched. Germline assignment: CDR1 WSHSY and CDR2 SAAADI. In DNA form, the CDR3 reads TGCGCCAGCAGGGCGAGCGGGATACAGTACTTC. It translates to CASRASGIQYF.

The V gene is TRBV27, the J gene TRBJ2-2; 9 bases are a match to TRBD1. V lost 5 bases to trimming and J lost 4 bases; unmatched junction nucleotides: 2. The V gene's germline CDR1 is MNHEY and CDR2 SMNVEV (reference sequence). CDR3 size: 14 residues. The CDR3 DNA reads TGTGCCAGCAGTGGACAGGGGCTCACCGGGGAGCTGTTTTTT. This translates into CASSGQGLTGELFF.

The V gene is TRBV5-1, the J gene TRBJ1-3; D gene unclear. This CDR3 comprises 16 residues. Per germline, CDR1 SGHRS and CDR2 YFSETQ. Trimming took off 3 bases at V and 2 bases at J, with 15 bases between the two ends. The DNA for the CDR3 is TGCGCCAGCAGCTCGGAGGCCGGAGGGACTGGAAACACCATATATTTT. As protein: CASSSEAGGTGNTIYF.

In regard to this clone: The sample has other DNA sequences that encode this CDR3 too. The rearrangement uses TRBV28 and TRBJ1-3, with a possible D match to TRBD1 (6 bases). CDR1 is MDHEN and CDR2 is SYDVKM in the germline V gene. The CDR3 is made up of 15 amino acids. Trimming removed 6 bases at V and 4 bases at J, with 16 bases between. The CDR3 DNA reads as TGTGCCAGCAGCCTCCCGACAGGACGAGGAAACACCATATATTTT. It yields the protein CASSLPTGRGNTIYF.

This clone was picked up a small number of times. The rearrangement joins TRBV19 to TRBJ2-1; TRBD2 matches at 11 bases. The CDR3 has 15 residues. V was pared by 5 bases and J by 6 bases, with 6 bases of the junction left unmatched. CDR1 LNHDA and CDR2 SQIVND come from the germline V gene (reference sequence). CDR3 sequence: CASSLGTSGFNEQFF. Here the CDR3 DNA reads TGTGCCAGTAGTCTTGGGACTAGCGGATTCAATGAGCAGTTCTTC.

The chain combines TRBV10-3 with TRBJ2-1; D possibly matches TRBD1 or TRBD2 (5 bases each). The CDR3 runs 14 residues. CDR1 and CDR2 from the germline V gene are ENHRY and SYGVKD. Trimming stripped 5 bases from V and 7 bases from J, with 15 bases between. CDR3 sequence (DNA): TGTGCCATCAGTTCCGGGACGGGTGTGAATGAGCAGTTCTTC. Translated: CAISSGTGVNEQFF.

This clone was seen more than once but under ten times. The CDR3 nucleotides read TGTGCCAGCAGTAGGGGGACCGCCACGTCCACTGAAGCTTTCTTT. This translates into CASSRGTATSTEAFF. This chain links TRBV27 with TRBJ1-1, with D possibly matching TRBD1 (6 bases). Trimming left V 5 bases short and J 4 bases short, with 17 bases between. The CDR3 runs 15 residues. The germline V gene has CDR1 MNHEY and CDR2 SMNVEV (reference sequence).

This clone showed up many times. J is TRBJ2-1 and V is TRBV5-4; TRBD2 matches at 12 bases. The CDR3 contains 16 residues. The germline gives CDR1 SGHNT, CDR2 YYREEE (reference sequence). The V segment lost 2 bases and the J segment 7 bases; nucleotides outside the gene matches: 7. CDR3 region: CASSFPSGRARNEQFF. CDR3 in DNA: TGTGCCAGCAGCTTCCCTAGCGGGAGGGCCCGGAATGAGCAGTTCTTC.

This clone was seen a handful of times. The gene calls are TRBV19 and TRBJ1-5; 11 bases line up with TRBD1. The V gene end was trimmed by 9 bases and the J gene end by 4 bases; junction bases not matched to a gene: 11. The CDR3 totals 16 residues. The germline V gene has CDR1 LNHDA and CDR2 SQIVND (reference sequence). The CDR3 loop reads CASQRGQGASNQPQHF. In nucleotides, the CDR3 is TGTGCCAGCCAACGCGGACAGGGGGCTAGTAATCAGCCCCAGCATTTT.

This clone was recorded once. This chain uses TRBV2 with TRBJ2-7, with 10 positions matching TRBD2. CDR1 is SNHLY, CDR2 FYNNEI, per germline. The CDR3 totals 13 residues. Trimming at V came to 8 bases and at J to 11 bases, leaving 12 bases not matched to a gene. This CDR3 reads CASEAGSSGREYF. In DNA, the CDR3 is TGTGCCAGCGAGGCGGGGTCTAGCGGGAGAGAGTACTTC.

This clone was observed a few times. The chain joins TRBV7-9 to TRBJ1-2; D is uncertain. V was pared by 3 bases and J by 8 bases, with 13 bases between. The CDR3 totals 13 residues. From germline, CDR1 is SEHNR and CDR2 FQNEAQ (reference sequence). The CDR3 nucleotides are TGTGCCAGCAGCTTTGTAGGAGGTGGCGGCTACACCTTC. Encoded protein: CASSFVGGGGYTF.

The J gene is TRBJ2-7, the V gene TRBV30, with 10 positions matching TRBD2. V lost 0 bases and J lost 4; bases outside the gene matches: 12. CDR1 and CDR2 (germline): GTSNPN, SVGIG (reference sequence). The CDR3 loop spans 17 amino acids. As DNA, the CDR3 is TGTGCCTGGAGTGTACGGTCCCAGGCTAGCGGGAGTTACGAGCAGTACTTC. Translated, it gives CAWSVRSQASGSYEQYF.

The chain has TRBV7-2 and TRBJ2-3; D is uncertain. Deletions cut 5 bases from V and 0 bases from J, with 15 bases between. CDR1 and CDR2 from the germline V gene are SGHTA and FQGNSA. The CDR3 length is 16 residues. The CDR3 protein is CASSPRRSSSTDTQYF. CDR3 DNA sequence: TGTGCCAGCAGCCCCCGGAGAAGCTCTAGCACAGATACGCAGTATTTT. The whole variable domain, filled in from reference TRBV7-2 and TRBJ2-3, reads GAGVSQSPSNKVTEKGKDVELRCDPISGHTALYWYRQSLGQGLEFLIYFQGNSAPDKSGLPSDRFSAERTGGSVSTLTIQRTQQEDSAVYLCASSPRRSSSTDTQYFGPGTRLTVL.

The CDR3 is CASSFTVEWGRIYGYTF. CDR3 nucleotide sequence: TGTGCCAGCAGTTTTACGGTCGAGTGGGGACGGATTTATGGCTACACCTTC. The V gene is TRBV28, the J gene TRBJ1-2, with a tentative D call TRBD1 (5 bases). There are 17 residues in the CDR3. Germline V gene lookup returns CDR1 MDHEN and CDR2 SYDVKM. The V gene lost 3 bases and the J gene lost 5 bases, with 22 bases spanning the gap.

The chain links TRBV28 to TRBJ2-7; no firm D call. Germline V gives CDR1 MDHEN, CDR2 SYDVKM. CDR3 size: 15 residues. The V and J ends lost 5 bases and 2 bases respectively, with 16 bases between them. Here the CDR3 reads CASSPIQVLTYEQYF. DNA of the CDR3: TGTGCCAGCAGTCCGATTCAGGTTTTAACCTACGAGCAGTACTTC.

This chain links TRBV5-8 with TRBJ2-5, with 8 nucleotides matching TRBD2. Germline CDR1 SGHTS, CDR2 YDEGEE. The CDR3 has 16 amino acids. V was clipped by 4 bases and J by 5 bases; unmatched bases: 13. CDR3 sequence: CASSLRGVAGLETQYF. The CDR3 DNA is TGTGCCAGCAGCCTCCGGGGGGTAGCGGGATTGGAGACCCAGTACTTC.

The chain is built from TRBV2 and TRBJ2-1; 15 bases fit TRBD2. Germline V gene data show CDR1 as SNHLY and CDR2 as FYNNEI. Trimming at V came to 4 bases and at J to 14 bases, leaving 12 bases not matched to a gene. CDR3 length: 16 amino acids. The CDR3 region has the DNA TGTGCCAGCAGTGTTGTCGGACTAGCGGGAGGGCAGGAAGAGTTCTTC. This codes for CASSVVGLAGGQEEFF.

The chain employs TRBV2 and TRBJ2-7; TRBD2 matches 9 bases. V shed 4 bases and J 6 bases; nucleotides not matched to a gene: 7. The germline gives CDR1 SNHLY, CDR2 FYNNEI. The CDR3 loop spans 14 amino acids. CDR3 loop: CASSVLAGNVEQYF. In nucleotides, the CDR3 is TGTGCCAGCAGTGTCCTAGCGGGAAACGTCGAGCAGTACTTC.

This clone was counted only a few times. The J gene is TRBJ1-1, the V gene TRBV11-3, with D uncertain. CDR1 SGHNT and CDR2 YENEEA come from the germline V gene. CDR3 length equals 15 residues. V was pared by 3 bases and J by 0 bases, with 11 bases between. As DNA, the CDR3 is TGTGCCAGCAGCTTTAGTAGTTCCATGAACACTGAAGCTTTCTTT. It specifies CASSFSSSMNTEAFF.

V gene TRBV11-3 combines with J gene TRBJ2-7, with 8 nucleotides matching TRBD2. The CDR3 runs 14 residues. Per germline, CDR1 SGHNT and CDR2 YENEEA. Unmatched junction bases numbered 9, after V lost 5 bases and J lost 6 bases. CDR3 protein: CASSRGGTVAEQYF. The CDR3 DNA reads as TGTGCCAGCAGCCGGGGGGGAACAGTAGCCGAGCAGTACTTC.

In this sample, this clone turned up a few times. The V and J genes are TRBV18 and TRBJ2-1; no definite D call. V was cut by 3 bases and J by 2 bases, with 11 bases left in between. Germline V gives CDR1 KGHSH, CDR2 LQKENI. The CDR3 consists of 15 residues. Here the CDR3 DNA reads TGTGCCAGCTCACCCCTTGGGCAGGCCTACAATGAGCAGTTCTTC. It specifies CASSPLGQAYNEQFF.

The V and J genes are TRBV19 and TRBJ2-1, with a tentative D call TRBD1 (6 bases). Trimming pared 4 bases from V and 0 bases from J, leaving 13 bases between. From germline, CDR1 is LNHDA and CDR2 SQIVND (reference sequence). The CDR3 has 16 amino acids. Here the CDR3 reads CASSTQGRISYNEQFF. CDR3 DNA sequence: TGTGCCAGTAGTACACAGGGCAGAATCTCCTACAATGAGCAGTTCTTC.

The rearrangement uses TRBV2 and TRBJ2-2, with 11 nucleotides matching TRBD2. From germline, CDR1 is SNHLY and CDR2 FYNNEI. The CDR3 sequence is 17 residues long. V dropped 6 bases and J dropped 3; count of bases not matched to a gene: 9. CDR3 DNA: TGTGCCAGCAGCGGGACCGGGACTAGCGGCTACACCGGGGAGCTGTTTTTT. This sequence encodes CASSGTGTSGYTGELFF.

The gene calls are TRBV28 and TRBJ1-2, with D perhaps matching TRBD1 (5 bases). The V end was cut by 11 bases, the J end by 5 bases, with 12 bases between. The CDR3 loop spans 11 amino acids. CDR1 MDHEN and CDR2 SYDVKM come from the germline V gene. DNA for the CDR3: TGTGCCGCTCGCGGGGGTTATGGCTACACCTTC. Amino acids: CAARGGYGYTF.

This sequence joins TRBV5-6 and TRBJ2-3; TRBD2 matches 10 bases. V lost 2 bases, J lost 3 bases, and 0 bases stayed unmatched. Per germline, CDR1 SGHDT and CDR2 YYEEEE. The CDR3 is 14 residues long. The CDR3: CASSLAGGTDTQYF. In nucleotides, the CDR3 is TGTGCCAGCAGCTTAGCGGGAGGGACAGATACGCAGTATTTT.

This clone turned up a few times. Other DNA sequences in the sample encode the same CDR3. The chain uses TRBV6-1 and TRBJ2-3, with TRBD1 matching over 9 bases. The CDR3 contains 13 residues. Germline values: CDR1 MNHNS, CDR2 SASEGT. V shed 8 bases, J shed 2 bases, and the junction held 2 bases outside the gene matches. CDR3 in amino acids: CASRDRVTDTQYF. In DNA, the CDR3 is TGTGCCAGCCGGGACAGGGTCACAGATACGCAGTATTTT.